These T cell receptor beta chains were read from a single sample in a study of Ad26.COV2.S vaccination and SARS-CoV-2 variants. Using immunoSEQ multiplex PCR, the repertoire was profiled, and TCRdb retains in-frame clones only, with some absent. Of about 350,000 clones listed, approximately 90% are singletons. This material consisted of peripheral blood, taken after recovery from COVID-19. The source of these receptors is a human donor who had recovered from COVID-19. CDR3s include the opening cysteine and the closing phenylalanine or tryptophan.

TRBJ2-3,TRBV19,CASSITGTSTDTQYF
TRBJ2-1,TRBV9,CASSVDLAGGDIAVF
TRBJ1-1,TRBV6-5,CASSIARTGHTEAFF
TRBJ1-6,TRBV19,CASSPTGTGYNSPLHF
TRBJ1-2,TRBV6-5,CASSSLPDKMSCVF
TRBJ1-5,TRBV6-1,CASSASRGTGNIGHQPQHF
TRBJ2-3,TRBV5-1,CASSLGRSTDTQYF
TRBJ2-5,TRBV7-2,CASSLRRETQYF
TRBJ2-1,TRBV7-8,CASSSTRDRVNNEQFF
TRBJ1-6,TRBV2,CASRTGFGNSPLHF
TRBJ1-1,TRBV10-1,CASSANTEAFF
TRBJ1-2,TRBV10-1,CASSPPGQDYGYTF
TRBJ1-4,TRBV10-3,CAISESEVEKLFF
TRBJ2-1,TRBV7-9,CASSLGLVGNEQFF
TRBJ1-5,TRBV19,CASSRWEGARAQHF
TRBJ2-1,TRBV7-6,CASSLRWVGGGGDNEQFF
TRBJ1-2,TRBV19,CASSRTGVGYGYTF
TRBJ1-1,TRBV10-3,CAISESKAGLGTEAFF
TRBJ1-5,TRBV5-1,CASSLKGGDQPQHF
TRBJ2-2,TRBV7-2,CASSRLAGGELFF
TRBJ2-2,TRBV4-2,CASSQDRAGLNTGELFF
TRBJ1-5,TRBV19,CASSIGGNQPQHF
TRBJ1-2,TRBV5-6,CASSRGPLQGGGYTF
TRBJ1-2,TRBV4-3,CASSQTGRYGYGYTF
TRBJ1-6,TRBV9,CASSVERNSPLHF
TRBJ1-5,TRBV2,CASSGTVNSNQPQHF
TRBJ1-6,TRBV18,CASSPVGQGFYLLHF
TRBJ2-2,TRBV5-1,CASSAAGGVELFF
TRBJ2-3,TRBV21-1,CASSKVGCTDTQYF
TRBJ1-2,TRBV10-3,CAIREVYGYTF
TRBJ1-1,TRBV10-3,CAILANTEAFF
TRBJ2-2,TRBV9,CASSVGTQNTGELFF
TRBJ2-2,TRBV19,CASTYARGGPKNTGELFF
TRBJ2-1,TRBV9,CASSGGLAGDNEQFF
TRBJ2-7,TRBV4-1,CASSQESQGSYEQYF
TRBJ1-3,TRBV19,CASSMGRTGGNTIYF
TRBJ1-4,TRBV9,CASSVGGYNNEKLFF
TRBJ2-4,TRBV5-1,CASSLRPTGLNIQYF
TRBJ1-1,TRBV7-8,CASSLGEILYTEAFF
TRBJ2-3,TRBV10-1,CASSGPGLDTQYF
TRBJ1-2,TRBV29-1,CSVVGGGNYGYTF
TRBJ2-7,TRBV25-1,CASRTGAYEQYF
TRBJ1-1,TRBV9,CASSAGAGAGNEAFF
TRBJ2-7,TRBV13,CASSFGRDEQYF
TRBJ2-6,TRBV27,CASRNENWPYIGESGANVLTF
TRBJ1-2,TRBV3-1/TRBV3-2,CASRPGLAYGYTF
TRBJ1-4,TRBV2,CASRGEREGLDEKLFF
TRBJ1-5,TRBV6-1,CASSETVNIPPQHF
TRBJ2-2,TRBV12-5,CASGLVQENTGELFF
TRBJ2-7,TRBV11-2,CASSYAKLTGYEQYF
TRBJ2-4,TRBV5-1,CASSARSGEAKNIQYF
TRBJ2-7,TRBV7-6,CASSLRRGESSYEQYF
TRBJ1-2,TRBV5-4,CASSLGSGTSYGYTF
TRBJ1-2,TRBV13,CASSLGRSIRGIYGYTF
TRBJ1-5,TRBV7-2,CASSLVAGPLNQPQHF
TRBJ1-2,TRBV9,CASSNYGQGFGYTF
TRBJ1-1,TRBV5-5,CASSDSRVSNTEAFF
TRBJ2-7,TRBV15,CATSRFGALLNEQYF
TRBJ2-7,TRBV6-5,CASSEQGNEQYF
TRBJ2-3,TRBV19,CASSIKGPGADTQYF